These 17 T cell receptor beta chains came from one sample sequenced in a study of OX40 agonist ivuxolimab in advanced cancers. Produced via immunoSEQ multiplex PCR; TCRdb's table is partial and in-frame only. The sample contains around 23,000 clones, about four fifths of which appear only once. The material was CD4+ or CD8+ T cells sorted from blood, obtained in a trial of the OX40 agonist ivuxolimab. The receptors come from an adult with an advanced solid tumor such as melanoma, head and neck, liver or kidney cancer.

This chain uses TRBV11-2 with TRBJ2-3; 8 nucleotides align to TRBD1. There are 14 residues in the CDR3. Germline trimming cut 5 bases from V and 1 base from J; bases unmatched to any gene: 2. CDR1 and CDR2 from the germline V gene are SGHAT and FQNNGV. The CDR3 is CASSLQGGTDTQYF. CDR3 bases: TGTGCCAGCAGCCTACAGGGGGGCACAGATACGCAGTATTTT.

In its sample, this clone was seen once. This chain connects TRBV7-9 to TRBJ1-4; D unclear. Per germline, CDR1 SEHNR and CDR2 FQNEAQ (reference sequence). Trimming removed 6 bases at V and 0 bases at J, with 11 bases between. The CDR3 sequence is 15 residues long. For the CDR3, the DNA is TGTGCCAGCAGTCCGGACGTTTCAACTAATGAAAAACTGTTTTTT. This translates into CASSPDVSTNEKLFF.

V and J are TRBV25-1 and TRBJ1-1; D gene unclear. Trimming cost V 4 bases and J 5 bases, with 5 bases left between them. CDR3 length: 11 amino acids. The germline V gene has CDR1 MGHDK and CDR2 SYGVNS. The CDR3 loop is CASSVHTEAFF. The CDR3 nucleotides read TGTGCCAGCAGTGTCCATACTGAAGCTTTCTTT.

The chain uses TRBV2 and TRBJ2-7; 7 bases map to TRBD2. CDR1 and CDR2 (germline): SNHLY, FYNNEI. V dropped 7 bases and J dropped 2; count of bases not matched to a gene: 11. CDR3 length equals 15 residues. The CDR3 coding sequence is TGTGCCAGCACGTCCTCTAGCGGAACCACCTACGAGCAGTACTTC. As protein: CASTSSSGTTYEQYF. The entire variable domain, with the rest obtained from reference TRBV2 and TRBJ2-7, is as follows: EPEVTQTPSHQVTQMGQEVILRCVPISNHLYFYWYRQILGQKVEFLVSFYNNEISEKSEIFDDQFSVERPDGSNFTLKIRSTKLEDSAMYFCASTSSSGTTYEQYFGPGTRLTVT.

CDR3 protein: CASSIKGSKNIQYF. The CDR3 coding sequence is TGTGCCAGTAGTATCAAAGGATCCAAAAACATTCAGTACTTC. V is TRBV19 and J is TRBJ2-4; no clear D gene. V dropped 3 bases and J dropped 2 bases, with 8 bases sitting between them. CDR1 is LNHDA and CDR2 is SQIVND in the germline V gene (reference sequence). This CDR3 spans 14 amino acids. Together with reference TRBV19 and TRBJ2-4, the CDR3 gives the full variable domain: DGGITQSPKYLFRKEGQNVTLSCEQNLNHDAMYWYRQDPGQGLRLIYYSQIVNDFQKGDIAEGYSVSREKKESFPLTVTSAQKNPTAFYLCASSIKGSKNIQYFGAGTRLSVL.

The gene calls are TRBV28 and TRBJ2-7; maybe TRBD1 (6 bases). The germline V gene encodes CDR1 MDHEN and CDR2 SYDVKM. The CDR3 runs to 13 residues. Trimming stripped 7 bases from V and 0 bases from J, with 10 bases between. CDR3 in DNA: TGTGCCAGCACCCCAGGGGTCTCCTACGAGCAGTACTTC. This encodes CASTPGVSYEQYF. Supplemented by reference TRBV28 and TRBJ2-7, the full variable domain reads DVKVTQSSRYLVKRTGEKVFLECVQDMDHENMFWYRQDPGLGLRLIYFSYDVKMKEKGDIPEGYSVSREKKERFSLILESASTNQTSMYLCASTPGVSYEQYFGPGTRLTVT.

J is TRBJ2-7 and V is TRBV11-1; D gene ambiguous. With 5 bases removed from V and 5 bases from J, the gap between germline ends came to 16 bases. This CDR3 spans 14 amino acids. Germline V gene lookup returns CDR1 SGHAT and CDR2 FQDESV (reference sequence). CDR3 DNA: TGTGCCAGCAGCCCCCCCTTAAAGTGGCACGAGCAGTACTTC. It codes for CASSPPLKWHEQYF. Based on the CDR3 plus reference TRBV11-1 and TRBJ2-7, the full variable domain is EAEVAQSPRYKITEKSQAVAFWCDPISGHATLYWYRQILGQGPELLVQFQDESVVDDSQLPKDRFSAERLKGVDSTLKIQPAELGDSAMYLCASSPPLKWHEQYFGPGTRLTVT.

The CDR3 DNA sequence: TGTGCCAGCACCCTAGAGGGCGTTCAGTACTTC. Translating it yields CASTLEGVQYF. The gene calls are TRBV7-2 and TRBJ2-4; tentatively, D is TRBD2 (5 bases). The length of the CDR3 is 11 residues. Trimming took 7 bases from V and 11 from J, leaving 12 bases between them. CDR1 is SGHTA, CDR2 FQGNSA, per germline.

The rearrangement uses TRBV6-6 and TRBJ1-2; 8 nucleotides line up with TRBD1. Losses at the gene ends were 5 bases for V and 7 bases for J; bases not matched to a gene: 9. Germline CDR1 and CDR2: MNHNY and SVGAGI (reference sequence). The CDR3 consists of 14 residues. This CDR3 reads CASSPSQGAAGYTF. CDR3 DNA sequence: TGTGCCAGCAGTCCCAGTCAGGGGGCGGCTGGCTACACCTTC.

This clone was recorded a few times. The genes are TRBV10-3 and TRBJ1-1; 10 bases map to TRBD1. The germline gives CDR1 ENHRY, CDR2 SYGVKD. The CDR3 length is 14 residues. V shed 5 bases and J 6 bases; nucleotides not matched to a gene: 6. The CDR3, as DNA: TGTGCCATCAGTCGACAGGGGGCGTGGGCTGAAGCTTTCTTT. The encoded protein is CAISRQGAWAEAFF.

This chain joins TRBV19 and TRBJ2-7, with 12 positions matching TRBD2. The germline CDR1 and CDR2 sequences are LNHDA and SQIVND (reference sequence). The V gene end was trimmed by 3 bases and the J gene end by 2 bases; junction bases not matched to a gene: 2. The CDR3 contains 15 residues. The chain's CDR3 is CASSILAGGAYEQYF. CDR3 nucleotides: TGTGCCAGTAGTATTCTAGCGGGAGGGGCCTACGAGCAGTACTTC.

This chain joins TRBV29-1 and TRBJ2-7; no definite D call. Germline values: CDR1 SQVTM, CDR2 ANQGSEA. V lost 7 bases and J 1 base, leaving 14 bases between the germline ends. This CDR3 has 13 amino acids. As DNA, the CDR3 is TGCAGCGCCTCCTGGACGGCTTCCTACGAGCAGTACTTC. This sequence encodes CSASWTASYEQYF.

The chain links TRBV6-1 to TRBJ2-7; D is perhaps TRBD1 or TRBD2 (5 bases each). The CDR3 covers 14 residues. CDR1 MNHNS and CDR2 SASEGT come from the germline V gene. The V gene lost 4 bases and the J gene lost 0 bases, with 10 bases spanning the gap. CDR3 residues: CASSGTQGSYEQYF. The CDR3 nucleotides read TGTGCCAGCAGTGGGACTCAGGGCTCCTACGAGCAGTACTTC.

The chain recombines TRBV6-5 with TRBJ1-2; TRBD1 matches 8 bases. The CDR3 has 15 amino acids. Germline V lookup: CDR1 MNHEY, CDR2 SVGAGI. J gave up 5 bases and V 4 bases, and 9 bases lay outside the gene matches. CDR3 bases: TGTGCCAGCAGTTCCCGGACAGGGATCGTTTATGGCTACACCTTC. Translating it yields CASSSRTGIVYGYTF.

The rearrangement uses TRBV7-8 and TRBJ2-5, with TRBD2 matching over 9 bases. The CDR3 contains 16 residues. V lost 6 bases and J lost 5; bases outside the gene matches: 13. Per germline, CDR1 SGHVS and CDR2 FQNEAQ. CDR3 nucleotide sequence: TGTGCCAGCAGAGCTGGGTTTAGCGGGAGTGGGGAGACCCAGTACTTC. It specifies CASRAGFSGSGETQYF.

The V gene is TRBV27, the J gene TRBJ2-6; D is unclear. Germline V gene sequence: CDR1 MNHEY, CDR2 SMNVEV (reference sequence). Trimming removed 7 bases at V and 1 base at J, with 14 bases between. This CDR3 comprises 16 residues. The CDR3 DNA reads TGTGCCAGCACCCAGAGGTCCCCGTCTGGGGCCAACGTCCTGACTTTC. This encodes CASTQRSPSGANVLTF.

The chain combines TRBV6-5 with TRBJ1-2; D remains ambiguous. With 0 bases removed from V and 5 bases from J, the gap between germline ends came to 7 bases. Germline V CDR1 and CDR2: MNHEY, SVGAGI. The length of the CDR3 is 13 residues. The CDR3 loop reads CASSYSAVYGYTF. In DNA, the CDR3 is TGTGCCAGCAGTTACTCGGCAGTTTATGGCTACACCTTC.